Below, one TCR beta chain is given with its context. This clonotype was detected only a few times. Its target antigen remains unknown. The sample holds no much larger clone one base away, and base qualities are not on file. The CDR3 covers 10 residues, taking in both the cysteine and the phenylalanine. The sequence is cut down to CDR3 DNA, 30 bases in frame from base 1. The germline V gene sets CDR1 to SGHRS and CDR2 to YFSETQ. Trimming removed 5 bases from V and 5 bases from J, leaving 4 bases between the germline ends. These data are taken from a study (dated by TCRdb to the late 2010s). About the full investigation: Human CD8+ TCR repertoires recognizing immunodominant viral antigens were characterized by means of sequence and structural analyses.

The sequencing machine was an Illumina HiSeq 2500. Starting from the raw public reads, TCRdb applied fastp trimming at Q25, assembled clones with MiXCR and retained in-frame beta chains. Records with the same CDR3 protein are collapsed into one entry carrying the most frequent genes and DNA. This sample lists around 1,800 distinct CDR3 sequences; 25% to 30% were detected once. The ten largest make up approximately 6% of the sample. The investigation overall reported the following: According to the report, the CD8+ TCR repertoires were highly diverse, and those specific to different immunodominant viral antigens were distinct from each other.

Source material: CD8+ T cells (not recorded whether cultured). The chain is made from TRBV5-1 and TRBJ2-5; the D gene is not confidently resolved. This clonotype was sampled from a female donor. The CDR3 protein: CASRGETQYF. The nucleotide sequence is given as TGCGCCAGCAGGGGGGAGACCCAGTACTTC. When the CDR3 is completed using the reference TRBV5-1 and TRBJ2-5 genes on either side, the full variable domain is KAGVTQTPRYLIKTRGQQVTLSCSPISGHRSVSWYQQTPGQGLQFLFEYFSETQRNKGNFPGRFSGRQFSNSRSEMNVSTLELGDSALYLCASRGETQYFGPGTRLLVL.